This TCR beta chain was documented in a study of OX40 agonist ivuxolimab in advanced cancers. Study at large: Every 2 weeks, patients received ivuxolimab intravenously, dosed at 0.01 to 10 mg/kg. Participants, around 80% male, averaged approximately 65 years of age, ranging from about 23 to 90. Participants could have had prior anti-PD-1, anti-PD-L1 or anti-CTLA-4 therapy, and more than 35% had some.

The V gene's germline CDR1 is SGHRS and CDR2 YFSETQ. This CDR3 region has 13 residues. Sequencing was performed with immunoSEQ multiplex PCR; in TCRdb, only in-frame clones are kept and a portion is missing. The sample carries tens of thousands of clones, 75% to 95% recorded once. Sequencing was performed on CD4+ or CD8+ T cells sorted from blood, taken in a trial of the OX40 agonist ivuxolimab. The rearrangement uses TRBV5-1 and TRBJ2-5, with D maybe TRBD2 (6 bases). The J call may be mistaken, given a closer DNA end match to TRBJ2-7. This clonotype was obtained from an adult with an advanced solid tumor such as melanoma, head and neck, liver or kidney cancer. CDR3 region: CASRVASAYEQYF. The CDR3 DNA sequence: TGCGCCAGCAGGGTGGCTAGCGCCTACGAGCAGTACTTC.